The rows below give T cell receptor beta chains drawn from one sample of a study of blood T cell repertoires in COVID-19. Some clones are missing from TCRdb's copy, which holds only in-frame ones; the method was immunoSEQ multiplex PCR. There are some 130,000 clones in the sample; 75% to 90% occur only once, and 40% to 55% lies in the top ten. Sequencing used peripheral blood. Every receptor here comes from a human donor in a cohort sampled during active COVID-19. Each CDR3 is given without its conserved first and last residue. Each record gives: V gene, clone size, CDR3 protein. Rows may omit the clone size; those that give it use once, few, many or a size class.

V gene: TRBV30; clone size: NA; CDR3 protein: AWSGGRNSPLH
V gene: TRBV18; clone size: NA; CDR3 protein: ASSLDSKNIQY
V gene: TRBV3-1/TRBV3-2; clone size: NA; CDR3 protein: ASSQDASAAF
V gene: TRBV2; clone size: NA; CDR3 protein: ASNWLYQETQY
V gene: TRBV5-1; clone size: NA; CDR3 protein: ASSRTSGAPETQY
V gene: TRBV2; clone size: once; CDR3 protein: ASKEGTLPYEQY
V gene: TRBV5-1; clone size: NA; CDR3 protein: ASSLSPEETQY
V gene: TRBV7-2; clone size: NA; CDR3 protein: ASSLATGGTEAF
V gene: TRBV7-9; clone size: once; CDR3 protein: ASSPASQGRYNEQF
V gene: TRBV27; clone size: NA; CDR3 protein: ASSFPGGSYNEQF
V gene: TRBV29-1; clone size: once; CDR3 protein: SYRGSGELF
V gene: TRBV19; clone size: NA; CDR3 protein: ASSISSGQGSTDTQY
V gene: TRBV7-2; clone size: NA; CDR3 protein: ASSLEQGRNQPQH
V gene: TRBV7-8; clone size: NA; CDR3 protein: ASSLRDRASPLH
V gene: TRBV7-9; clone size: NA; CDR3 protein: ASSLVLGTGGEQY
V gene: TRBV20-1; clone size: few; CDR3 protein: SASAGSSGYEQY
V gene: TRBV12-5; clone size: NA; CDR3 protein: ASGSVTDTQY
V gene: TRBV5-1; clone size: few; CDR3 protein: ASSPRGDTRGTEAF
V gene: TRBV2; clone size: NA; CDR3 protein: ASSEGLAPGAF
V gene: TRBV2; clone size: NA; CDR3 protein: ASSDRGYEQY
V gene: TRBV3-1/TRBV3-2; clone size: NA; CDR3 protein: ASSQRQGSNQPQH
V gene: TRBV7-9; clone size: NA; CDR3 protein: ASTQDRNSYGYT
V gene: TRBV7-9; clone size: once; CDR3 protein: ASSSGTGLKEY
V gene: TRBV11-2; clone size: NA; CDR3 protein: ASSSGAGELF
V gene: TRBV18; clone size: NA; CDR3 protein: ASSPDGGGEAF
V gene: TRBV30; clone size: NA; CDR3 protein: AWSVSGESGYT
V gene: TRBV3-1/TRBV3-2; clone size: NA; CDR3 protein: ASSQGGQTNEKLF
V gene: TRBV11-1; clone size: NA; CDR3 protein: ASSTWTGALTDTQY
V gene: TRBV7-2; clone size: NA; CDR3 protein: ASSQDRDRGGYT
V gene: TRBV19; clone size: NA; CDR3 protein: ASSIVAGAYEQY
V gene: TRBV19; clone size: NA; CDR3 protein: ASTSQVSGNTIY
V gene: TRBV5-1; clone size: NA; CDR3 protein: ASSFRLGRNTGELF
V gene: TRBV2; clone size: few; CDR3 protein: AGTSGYNQPQH
V gene: TRBV6-5; clone size: NA; CDR3 protein: ASSYTRDTGNEQY
V gene: TRBV30; clone size: NA; CDR3 protein: AWSLLAGGAKNIQY
V gene: TRBV5-1; clone size: NA; CDR3 protein: ASSLVAGLLSYEQY
V gene: TRBV5-6; clone size: NA; CDR3 protein: ASSFTGTRTDTQY
V gene: TRBV19; clone size: NA; CDR3 protein: ASSKGRSYEQY
V gene: TRBV18; clone size: NA; CDR3 protein: ASSPPGDYGYT
V gene: TRBV5-1; clone size: NA; CDR3 protein: ASSPAMAETGELF
V gene: TRBV18; clone size: NA; CDR3 protein: ASSPSRGGSSYNEQF
V gene: TRBV5-1; clone size: NA; CDR3 protein: ASSLAAGAGHSEAF
V gene: TRBV5-1; clone size: NA; CDR3 protein: ASSSGGQNTGELF
V gene: TRBV30; clone size: NA; CDR3 protein: AWRAGGINEQF
V gene: TRBV6-5; clone size: NA; CDR3 protein: ASRRDGGGYEQY
V gene: TRBV19; clone size: NA; CDR3 protein: ASSRGGGSWEKLF
V gene: TRBV11-3; clone size: NA; CDR3 protein: ASSAGTSGGEQF
V gene: TRBV7-9; clone size: once; CDR3 protein: ASSRGQVGTGELF
V gene: TRBV18; clone size: NA; CDR3 protein: ASSPGTGVWEQF
V gene: TRBV30; clone size: NA; CDR3 protein: AWSSRYRENTEAF
V gene: TRBV5-6; clone size: NA; CDR3 protein: ASSSDTGLPGYGAF